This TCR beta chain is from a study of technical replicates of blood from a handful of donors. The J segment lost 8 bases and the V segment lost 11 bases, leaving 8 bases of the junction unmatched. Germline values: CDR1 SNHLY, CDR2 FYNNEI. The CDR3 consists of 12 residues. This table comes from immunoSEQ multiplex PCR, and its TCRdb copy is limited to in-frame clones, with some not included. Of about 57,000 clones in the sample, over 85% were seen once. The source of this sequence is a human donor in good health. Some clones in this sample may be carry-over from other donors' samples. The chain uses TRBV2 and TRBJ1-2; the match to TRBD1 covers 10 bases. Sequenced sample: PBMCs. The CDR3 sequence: CAVQTGGSGYTF. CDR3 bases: TGTGCCGTCCAGACAGGGGGCAGCGGCTACACCTTC.